Following are 19 T cell receptor beta chains from one sample sequenced in a study of regulatory T cells in long-lasting Graves disease. CDR3-region Arm-PCR and iRepertoire HTBI primers produced the TCR beta libraries. A single record per CDR3 protein comes from TCRdb applying MiXCR to the multiplex PCR reads. The table lists 350,000 to 500,000 distinct CDR3 sequences, roughly 23% of them singletons. The time point is: persistent/refractory GD, antithyroid drugs over 5 years with positive TRAb. From RNA extracted from PBMCs, the TCR library was made. Sequenced here: peripheral blood mononuclear cells (PBMCs), sampled when the disease was refractory, from a patient treated with antithyroid drugs. The origin of the receptors is a female donor with Graves disease.

The V gene is TRBV19, the J gene TRBJ1-1; D not certain. There are 13 residues in the CDR3. The germline V gene encodes CDR1 LNHDA and CDR2 SQIVND (reference sequence). V lost 5 bases and J 0 bases, leaving 7 bases between the germline ends. CDR3 sequence (DNA): TGTGCCAGTAGTCAAAATATGAACACTGAAGCTTTCTTT. It yields the protein CASSQNMNTEAFF.

In this sample, this clonotype turned up a few times. The rearrangement joins TRBV7-6 to TRBJ2-5; 7 bases match TRBD2. This CDR3 region has 18 residues. V lost 5 bases to trimming and J lost 7 bases; unmatched junction nucleotides: 22. CDR1 is SGHVS, CDR2 FNYEAQ, per germline. The CDR3 spells CASSDNPLLDRCGGTQYF. The CDR3 DNA reads as TGTGCCAGCAGCGACAATCCCCTGCTGGACCGCTGCGGGGGGACCCAGTACTTC.

The table lists this clonotype with many counts. The chain joins TRBV7-8 to TRBJ2-7, with 7 bases lining up with TRBD2. CDR3 length equals 14 residues. After removal of 6 bases from V and 2 bases from J, the junction contained 7 bases not matched to a gene. Germline CDR1 and CDR2: SGHVS and FQNEAQ. CDR3 nucleotides: TGTGCCAGCAGTTTCGGCGGGAGCACCTACGAGCAGTACTTC. It codes for CASSFGGSTYEQYF.

This CDR3 is CASSYANSMNTEAFF. In DNA form, the CDR3 reads TGTGCCAGCAGTTACGCTAATAGCATGAACACTGAAGCTTTCTTT. The chain is built from TRBV6-2 or TRBV6-3 and TRBJ1-1, with D uncertain. This CDR3 region has 15 residues. Germline V gives CDR1 MNHEY, CDR2 SVGEGT. V was trimmed by 2 bases and J by 0 bases, leaving 10 bases between them.

The sample holds a few counts of this clonotype. The CDR3 sequence: CASSQLDRAVTGELFF. The DNA of the CDR3 is TGTGCCAGCAGCCAACTGGACAGGGCGGTAACCGGGGAGCTGTTTTTT. The chain employs TRBV4-2 and TRBJ2-2; 8 nucleotides line up with TRBD1. CDR3 length: 16 residues. The germline V gene has CDR1 LGHNA and CDR2 YNFKEQ. The V and J ends lost 2 bases and 5 bases, in that order; junction bases with no gene match: 7.

The V gene is TRBV27, the J gene TRBJ2-3; the match to TRBD2 covers 7 bases. The germline gives CDR1 MNHEY, CDR2 SMNVEV (reference sequence). CDR3 length: 15 residues. V dropped 2 bases and J dropped 6; count of bases not matched to a gene: 8. The CDR3 spells CASSLMVGGPDTQYF. In nucleotides, the CDR3 is TGTGCCAGCAGTTTAATGGTGGGAGGGCCTGATACGCAGTATTTT.

This clonotype was detected once. The chain employs TRBV20-1 and TRBJ2-7; tentative D call: TRBD2 (6 bases). The CDR3 contains 14 residues. Germline assignment: CDR1 DFQATT and CDR2 SNEGSKA (reference sequence). V was shortened by 6 bases and J by 4 bases, with 19 bases between the two germline ends. Written as DNA, the CDR3 is TGCAGTGCCCTCCCCCGGGGACTGACTTACGAGCAGTACTTC. Its protein is CSALPRGLTYEQYF.

Many counts were recorded for this clonotype. The V gene is TRBV15, the J gene TRBJ1-5; D unresolved. This CDR3 is built from 16 residues. Between the trimmed V and J ends, which lost 0 bases and 1 base, there was a span of 10 bases. Germline V lookup: CDR1 LNHNV, CDR2 YYDKDF (reference sequence). CDR3 DNA sequence: TGTGCCACCAGCAGAGATAGGGCATTAAGCAATCAGCCCCAGCATTTT. Translating gives CATSRDRALSNQPQHF.

This chain uses TRBV6-1 with TRBJ2-2; perhaps TRBD2 as D (6 bases). This CDR3 comprises 15 residues. Germline CDR1 is MNHNS and CDR2 is SASEGT. Trimming took 1 base from V and 5 from J, leaving 11 bases between them. Here the CDR3 reads CASSEVAGTTGELFF. The CDR3 DNA sequence: TGTGCCAGCAGTGAAGTGGCAGGGACTACCGGGGAGCTGTTTTTT.

The rearrangement uses TRBV28 and TRBJ1-5, with TRBD1 as a possible D gene (6 bases). The CDR3 covers 14 residues. Looked up from germline, CDR1 is MDHEN and CDR2 is SYDVKM. V was trimmed by 4 bases and J by 4 bases, leaving 11 bases between them. The CDR3 sequence: CASSWGAGNQPQHF. The CDR3 bases are TGTGCCAGCAGTTGGGGGGCTGGAAATCAGCCCCAGCATTTT.

In its sample, this clonotype was seen a few times. This chain links TRBV3-1 with TRBJ2-7; 11 nucleotides align to TRBD2. This CDR3 has 15 amino acids. CDR1 and CDR2 (germline): LGHDT, YNNKEL (reference sequence). Unmatched junction bases numbered 6, after V lost 4 bases and J lost 4 bases. CDR3 protein: CASSLRTSGYYEQYF. The CDR3 DNA is TGTGCCAGCAGCCTTCGGACTAGCGGGTATTACGAGCAGTACTTC.

Many counts were recorded for this clonotype. The chain joins TRBV24-1 to TRBJ1-4, with D maybe TRBD1 (5 bases). The CDR3 length is 13 residues. The V and J ends lost 3 bases and 8 bases respectively, with 9 bases between them. CDR1 and CDR2 from the germline V gene are KGHDR and SFDVKD. CDR3 in DNA: TGTGCCACCAGTGATCCCCGGGACGAAAAACTGTTTTTT. Translating gives CATSDPRDEKLFF.

Notes on this clonotype: This likely comes from a read error, as the CDR3 has no conserved phenylalanine or tryptophan at its end. The genes are TRBV20-1 and TRBJ1-1; no reliable D call. The CDR3 covers 12 residues. V was trimmed by 6 bases and J by 8 bases, leaving 16 bases between them. The germline CDR1 and CDR2 sequences are DFQATT and SNEGSKA (reference sequence). The CDR3 DNA reads as TGCAGTGCCCCAATCGGCGGGAAAGAAGCTTTCCTT. Protein product: CSAPIGGKEAFL.

This chain connects TRBV28 to TRBJ1-6; D is uncertain. Trimming removed 7 bases from V and 0 bases from J, with 13 bases in between. The length of the CDR3 is 16 residues. CDR1 is MDHEN, CDR2 SYDVKM, per germline. CDR3 sequence: CASMIIGSSYNSPLHF. Here the CDR3 DNA reads TGTGCCAGCATGATTATAGGGAGCTCCTATAATTCACCCCTCCACTTT.

The chain carries TRBV12-5 and TRBJ2-3; the D is unclear. The V end was cut by 3 bases, the J end by 2 bases, with 12 bases between. CDR3 size: 15 residues. Looked up from germline, CDR1 is LGHNT and CDR2 is FRNRAP. The CDR3 bases are TGTGCTAGTGGTTTATCTGGCGGTCCCACAGATACGCAGTATTTT. Translation gives CASGLSGGPTDTQYF.

The rearrangement joins TRBV7-9 to TRBJ2-6; 7 bases line up with TRBD1. Germline V CDR1 and CDR2: SEHNR, FQNEAQ (reference sequence). V was pared by 1 base and J by 0 bases, with 12 bases of the junction left unmatched. The CDR3 is 20 amino acids. CDR3 DNA: TGTGCCAGCAGCTTAGTGCAAGTTGGGACAGTGCCCTCTGGGGCCAACGTCCTGACTTTC. It is translated as CASSLVQVGTVPSGANVLTF.

This clonotype was recorded once. The chain links TRBV29-1 to TRBJ2-6; D is possibly TRBD1 or TRBD2 (5 bases each). V lost 4 bases to trimming and J lost 1 base, with 11 bases between them. The CDR3 runs 15 residues. Per germline, CDR1 SQVTM and CDR2 ANQGSEA. CDR3 in DNA: TGCAGCGTTGGGGACCAGGGTTCTGGGGCCAACGTCCTGACTTTC. Its protein product is CSVGDQGSGANVLTF.

The chain joins TRBV20-1 to TRBJ2-1, with 9 bases aligning to TRBD2. Germline CDR1 reads DFQATT; CDR2 reads SNEGSKA (reference sequence). V was pared by 1 base and J by 2 bases, with 3 bases of the junction left unmatched. The CDR3 covers 15 residues. The CDR3 DNA is TGCAGTGCTAGAGTTGCGGGAGGGCCCTACAATGAGCAGTTCTTC. It translates to CSARVAGGPYNEQFF.

This clonotype appeared a few times. This chain joins TRBV6-2 or TRBV6-3 and TRBJ2-5, with 11 nucleotides matching TRBD2. Losses at the gene ends were 7 bases for V and 5 bases for J; bases not matched to a gene: 6. CDR3 length: 14 residues. Germline CDR1 and CDR2: MNHEY and SVGEGT. The CDR3 DNA reads as TGTGCCAGCATTACTAGCGGGAGAGAGGAGACCCAGTACTTC. It is translated as CASITSGREETQYF.